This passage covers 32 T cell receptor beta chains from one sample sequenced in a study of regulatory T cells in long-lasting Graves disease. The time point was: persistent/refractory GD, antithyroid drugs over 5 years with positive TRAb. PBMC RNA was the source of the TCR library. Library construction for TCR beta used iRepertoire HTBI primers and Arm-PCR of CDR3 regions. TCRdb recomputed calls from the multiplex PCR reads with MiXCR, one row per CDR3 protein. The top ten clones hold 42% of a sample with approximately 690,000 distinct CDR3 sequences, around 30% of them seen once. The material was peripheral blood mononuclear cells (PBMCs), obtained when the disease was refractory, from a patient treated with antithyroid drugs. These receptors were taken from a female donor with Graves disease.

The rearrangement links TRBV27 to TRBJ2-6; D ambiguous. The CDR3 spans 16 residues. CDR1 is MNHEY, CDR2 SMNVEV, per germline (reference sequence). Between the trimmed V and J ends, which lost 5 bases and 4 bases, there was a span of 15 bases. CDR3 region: CASSGNPARGANVLTF. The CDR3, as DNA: TGTGCCAGCAGTGGGAACCCGGCGCGGGGGGCCAACGTCCTGACTTTC.

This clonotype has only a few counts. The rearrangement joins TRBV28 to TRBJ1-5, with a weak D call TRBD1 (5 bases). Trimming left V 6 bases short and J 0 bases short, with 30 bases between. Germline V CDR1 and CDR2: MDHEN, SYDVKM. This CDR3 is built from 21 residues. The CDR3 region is CASRSRSNRDGGHYSNQPQHF. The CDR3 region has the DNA TGTGCCAGCAGATCTAGATCGAACCGGGACGGCGGGCATTATAGCAATCAGCCCCAGCATTTT.

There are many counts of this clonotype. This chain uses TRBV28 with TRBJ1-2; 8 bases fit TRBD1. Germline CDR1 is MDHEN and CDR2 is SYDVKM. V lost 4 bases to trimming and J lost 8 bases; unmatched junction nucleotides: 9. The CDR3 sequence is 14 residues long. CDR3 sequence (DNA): TGTGCCAGCAGTTCCCCGGTTCCAGGGGGCGGCTACACCTTC. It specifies CASSSPVPGGGYTF.

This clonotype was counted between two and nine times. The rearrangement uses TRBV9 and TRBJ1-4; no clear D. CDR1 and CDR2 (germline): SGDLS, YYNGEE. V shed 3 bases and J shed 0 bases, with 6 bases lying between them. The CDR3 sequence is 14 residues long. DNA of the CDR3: TGTGCCAGCAGCGAGGATTCAACTAATGAAAAACTGTTTTTT. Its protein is CASSEDSTNEKLFF.

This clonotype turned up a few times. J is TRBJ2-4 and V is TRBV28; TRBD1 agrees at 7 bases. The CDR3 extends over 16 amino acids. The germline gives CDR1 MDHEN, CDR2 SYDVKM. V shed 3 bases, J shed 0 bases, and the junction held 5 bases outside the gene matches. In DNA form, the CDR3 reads TGTGCCAGCAGTTTGACGGGACAGCTAGCCAAAAACATTCAGTACTTC. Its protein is CASSLTGQLAKNIQYF.

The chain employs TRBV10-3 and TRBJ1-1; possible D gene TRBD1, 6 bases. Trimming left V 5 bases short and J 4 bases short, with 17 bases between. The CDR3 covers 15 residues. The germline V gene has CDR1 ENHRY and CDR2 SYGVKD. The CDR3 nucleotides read TGTGCCATCAGTCCCGAGGGGGGGCTGAGCACTGAAGCTTTCTTT. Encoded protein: CAISPEGGLSTEAFF.

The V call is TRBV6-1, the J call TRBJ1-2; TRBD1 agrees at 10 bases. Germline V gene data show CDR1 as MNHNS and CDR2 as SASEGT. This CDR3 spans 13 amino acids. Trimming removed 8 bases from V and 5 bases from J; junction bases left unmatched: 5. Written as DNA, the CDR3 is TGTGCCAGCCGACAGGGGGCTCGTTATGGCTACACCTTC. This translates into CASRQGARYGYTF.

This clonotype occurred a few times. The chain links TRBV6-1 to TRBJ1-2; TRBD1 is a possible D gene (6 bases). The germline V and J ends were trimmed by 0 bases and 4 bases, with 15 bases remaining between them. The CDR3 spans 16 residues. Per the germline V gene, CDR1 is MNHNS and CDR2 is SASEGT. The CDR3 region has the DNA TGTGCCAGCAGTGAAGCGCCAGGGCAGGGGTTCTATGGCTACACCTTC. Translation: CASSEAPGQGFYGYTF.

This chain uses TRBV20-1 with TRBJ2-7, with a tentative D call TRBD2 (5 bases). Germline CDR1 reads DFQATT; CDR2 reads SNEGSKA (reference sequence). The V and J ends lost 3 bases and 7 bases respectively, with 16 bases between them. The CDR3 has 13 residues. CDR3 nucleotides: TGCAGTGCTAGTTTTGGTGGGAGAGGAGAGCAGTACTTC. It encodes CSASFGGRGEQYF.

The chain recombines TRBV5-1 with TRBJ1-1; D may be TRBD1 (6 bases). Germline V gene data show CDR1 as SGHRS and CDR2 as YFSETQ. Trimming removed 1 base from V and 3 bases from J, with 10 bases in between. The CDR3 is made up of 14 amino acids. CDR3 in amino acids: CASSLNRADTEAFF. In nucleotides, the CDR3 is TGCGCCAGCAGCTTGAACAGGGCGGACACTGAAGCTTTCTTT.

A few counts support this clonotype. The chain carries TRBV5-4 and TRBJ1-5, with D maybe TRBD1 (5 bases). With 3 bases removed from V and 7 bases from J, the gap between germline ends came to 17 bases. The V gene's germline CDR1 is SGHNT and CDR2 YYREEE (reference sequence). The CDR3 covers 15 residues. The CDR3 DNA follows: TGTGCCAGCAGCTCAGGGCCGGGGGTCGGGCAGCCCCAGCATTTT. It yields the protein CASSSGPGVGQPQHF. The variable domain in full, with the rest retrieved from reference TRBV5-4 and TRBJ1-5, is ETGVTQSPTHLIKTRGQQVTLRCSSQSGHNTVSWYQQALGQGPQFIFQYYREEENGRGNFPPRFSGLQFPNYSSELNVNALELDDSALYLCASSSGPGVGQPQHFGDGTRLSIL.

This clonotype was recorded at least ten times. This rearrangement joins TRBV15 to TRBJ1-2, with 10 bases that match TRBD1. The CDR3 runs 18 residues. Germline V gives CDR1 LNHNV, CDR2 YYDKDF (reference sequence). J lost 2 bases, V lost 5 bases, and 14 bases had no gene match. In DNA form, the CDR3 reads TGTGCCACCAGCCCGTCCGGGGACAGGGGTCCTTTCAACTATGGCTACACCTTC. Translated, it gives CATSPSGDRGPFNYGYTF.

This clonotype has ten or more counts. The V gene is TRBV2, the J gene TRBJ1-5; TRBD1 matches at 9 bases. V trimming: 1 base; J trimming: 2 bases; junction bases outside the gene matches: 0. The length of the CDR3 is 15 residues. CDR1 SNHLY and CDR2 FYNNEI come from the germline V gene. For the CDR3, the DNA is TGTGCCAGCAGTGAAGGGACAGGGGGCAATCAGCCCCAGCATTTT. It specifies CASSEGTGGNQPQHF.

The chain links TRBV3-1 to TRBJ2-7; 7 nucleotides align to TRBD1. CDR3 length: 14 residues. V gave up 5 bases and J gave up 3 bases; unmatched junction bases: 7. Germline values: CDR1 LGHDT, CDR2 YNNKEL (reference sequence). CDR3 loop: CASSFRTGLYEQYF. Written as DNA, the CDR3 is TGTGCCAGCAGCTTCCGGACAGGTCTCTACGAGCAGTACTTC.

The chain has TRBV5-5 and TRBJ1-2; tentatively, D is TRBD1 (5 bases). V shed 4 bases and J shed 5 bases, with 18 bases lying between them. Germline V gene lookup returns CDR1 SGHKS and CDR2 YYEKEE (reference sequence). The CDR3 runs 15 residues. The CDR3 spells CASSPGTARRYGYTF. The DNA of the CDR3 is TGTGCCAGCAGCCCCGGGACCGCCCGGAGGTATGGCTACACCTTC.

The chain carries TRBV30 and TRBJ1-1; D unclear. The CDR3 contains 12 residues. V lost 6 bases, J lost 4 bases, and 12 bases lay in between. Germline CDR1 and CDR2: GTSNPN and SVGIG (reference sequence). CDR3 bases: TGTGCCTGCGCGCGGGGTGGCACTGAAGCTTTCTTT. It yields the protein CACARGGTEAFF.

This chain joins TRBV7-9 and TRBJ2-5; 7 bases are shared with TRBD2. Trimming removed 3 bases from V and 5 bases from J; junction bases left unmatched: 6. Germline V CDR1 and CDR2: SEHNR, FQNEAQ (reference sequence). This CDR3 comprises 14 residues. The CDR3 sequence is CASSFAGDRETQYF. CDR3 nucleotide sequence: TGTGCCAGCAGCTTCGCGGGAGACCGGGAGACCCAGTACTTC.

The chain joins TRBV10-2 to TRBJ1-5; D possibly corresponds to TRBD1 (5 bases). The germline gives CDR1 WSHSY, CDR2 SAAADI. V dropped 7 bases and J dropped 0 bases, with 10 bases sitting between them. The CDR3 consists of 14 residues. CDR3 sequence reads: CASKGASSNQPQHF. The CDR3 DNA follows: TGCGCCAGCAAAGGGGCTTCTAGCAATCAGCCCCAGCATTTT.

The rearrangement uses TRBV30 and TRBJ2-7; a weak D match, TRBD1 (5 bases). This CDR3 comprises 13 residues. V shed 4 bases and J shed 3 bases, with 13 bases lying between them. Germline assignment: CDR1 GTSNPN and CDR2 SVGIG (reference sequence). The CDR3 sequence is CAWTAGQHYEQYF. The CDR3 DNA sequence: TGTGCCTGGACCGCAGGACAACACTACGAGCAGTACTTC.

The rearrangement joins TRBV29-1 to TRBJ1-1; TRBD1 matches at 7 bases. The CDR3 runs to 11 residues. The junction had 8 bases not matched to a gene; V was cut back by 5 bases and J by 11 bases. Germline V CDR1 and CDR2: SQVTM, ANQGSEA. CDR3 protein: CSVPRGNTAFF. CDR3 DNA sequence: TGCAGCGTTCCCAGGGGGAACACGGCTTTCTTT.

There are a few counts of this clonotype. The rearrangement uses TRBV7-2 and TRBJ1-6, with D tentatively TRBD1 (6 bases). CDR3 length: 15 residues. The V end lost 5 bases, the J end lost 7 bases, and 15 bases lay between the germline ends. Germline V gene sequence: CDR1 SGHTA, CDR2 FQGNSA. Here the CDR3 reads CASSIHRVYNSPLHF. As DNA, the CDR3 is TGTGCCAGCAGCATACACAGGGTCTACAATTCACCCCTCCACTTT.

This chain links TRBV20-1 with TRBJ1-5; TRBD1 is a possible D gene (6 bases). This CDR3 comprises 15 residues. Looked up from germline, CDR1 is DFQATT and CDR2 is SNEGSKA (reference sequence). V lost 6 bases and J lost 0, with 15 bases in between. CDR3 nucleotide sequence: TGCAGTGCCGCCGGGGGGGCGCTTAGCAATCAGCCCCAGCATTTT. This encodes CSAAGGALSNQPQHF.

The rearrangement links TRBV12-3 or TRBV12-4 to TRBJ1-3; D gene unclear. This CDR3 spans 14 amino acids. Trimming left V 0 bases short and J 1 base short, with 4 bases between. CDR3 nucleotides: TGTGCCAGCAGTTTAGCGGTGTCTGGAAACACCATATATTTT. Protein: CASSLAVSGNTIYF.

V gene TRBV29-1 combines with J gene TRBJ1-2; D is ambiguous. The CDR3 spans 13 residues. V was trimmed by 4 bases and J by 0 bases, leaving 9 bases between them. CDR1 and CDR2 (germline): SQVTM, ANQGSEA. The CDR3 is CSVGKGANYGYTF. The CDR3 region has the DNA TGCAGCGTTGGAAAGGGCGCTAACTATGGCTACACCTTC.

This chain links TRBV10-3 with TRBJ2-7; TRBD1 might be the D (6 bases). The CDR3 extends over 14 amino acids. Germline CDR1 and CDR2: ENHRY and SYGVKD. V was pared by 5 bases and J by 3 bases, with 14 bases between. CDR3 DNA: TGTGCCATCAGTAACTACAGGGAAATCTACGAGCAGTACTTC. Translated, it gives CAISNYREIYEQYF.

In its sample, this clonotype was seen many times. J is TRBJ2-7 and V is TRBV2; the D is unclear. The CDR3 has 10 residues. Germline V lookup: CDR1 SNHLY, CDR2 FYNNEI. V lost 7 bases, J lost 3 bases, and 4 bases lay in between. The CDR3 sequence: CASILYEQYF. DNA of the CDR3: TGTGCCAGCATTCTCTACGAGCAGTACTTC.

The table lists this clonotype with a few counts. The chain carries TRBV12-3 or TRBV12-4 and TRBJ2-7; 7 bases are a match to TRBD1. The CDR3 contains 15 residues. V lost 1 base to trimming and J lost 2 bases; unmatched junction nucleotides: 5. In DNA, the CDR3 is TGTGCCAGCAGTTTAGTGACAGGGTCCACCTACGAGCAGTACTTC. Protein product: CASSLVTGSTYEQYF.

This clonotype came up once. The CDR3 coding sequence is TGTGCCAGTAGTAGGAGCGGGAGTGTTAACATTCAGTACTTC. Its protein product is CASSRSGSVNIQYF. The chain combines TRBV19 with TRBJ2-4, with 8 bases aligning to TRBD2. The CDR3 spans 14 residues. Germline-derived CDR1 and CDR2 are LNHDA and SQIVND (reference sequence). V was pared by 4 bases and J by 7 bases, with 6 bases of the junction left unmatched. Using reference TRBV19 and TRBJ2-4 for the parts outside the CDR3, the full variable domain is DGGITQSPKYLFRKEGQNVTLSCEQNLNHDAMYWYRQDPGQGLRLIYYSQIVNDFQKGDIAEGYSVSREKKESFPLTVTSAQKNPTAFYLCASSRSGSVNIQYFGAGTRLSVL.

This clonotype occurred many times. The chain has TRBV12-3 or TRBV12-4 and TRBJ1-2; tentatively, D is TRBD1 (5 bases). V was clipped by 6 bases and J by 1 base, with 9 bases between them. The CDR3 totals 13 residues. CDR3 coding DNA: TGTGCCAGCAGACAACAGGATAACTATGGCTACACCTTC. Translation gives CASRQQDNYGYTF.

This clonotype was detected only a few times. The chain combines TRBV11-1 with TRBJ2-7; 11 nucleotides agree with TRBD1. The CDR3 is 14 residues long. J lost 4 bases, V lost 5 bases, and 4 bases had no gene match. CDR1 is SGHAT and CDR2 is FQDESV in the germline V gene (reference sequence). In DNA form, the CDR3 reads TGTGCCAGCAGCCGGACAGGGGGCAAGTACGAGCAGTACTTC. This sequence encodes CASSRTGGKYEQYF.

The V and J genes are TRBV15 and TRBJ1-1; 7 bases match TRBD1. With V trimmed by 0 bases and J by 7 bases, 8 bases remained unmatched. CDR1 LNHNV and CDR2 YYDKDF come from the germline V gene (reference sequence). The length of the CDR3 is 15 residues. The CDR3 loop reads CATSRDRRGHLEAFF. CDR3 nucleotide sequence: TGTGCCACCAGCAGAGATCGGAGGGGGCATCTTGAAGCTTTCTTT. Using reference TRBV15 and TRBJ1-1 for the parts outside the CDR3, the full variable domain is DAMVIQNPRYQVTQFGKPVTLSCSQTLNHNVMYWYQQKSSQAPKLLFHYYDKDFNNEADTPDNFQSRRPNTSFCFLDIRSPGLGDTAMYLCATSRDRRGHLEAFFGQGTRLTVV.

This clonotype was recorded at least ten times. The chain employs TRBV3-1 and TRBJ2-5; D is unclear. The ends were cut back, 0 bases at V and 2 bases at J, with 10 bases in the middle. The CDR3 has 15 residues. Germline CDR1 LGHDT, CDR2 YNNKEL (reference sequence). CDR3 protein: CASSQDVGGQETQYF. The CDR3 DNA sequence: TGTGCCAGCAGCCAAGACGTGGGCGGACAAGAGACCCAGTACTTC.